Listed below are T cell receptor beta chains from one sample, sequenced in a study of T cells in Graves' hyperthyroidism and ophthalmopathy. TCRdb reanalysed the multiplex PCR reads using MiXCR and keeps one entry per CDR3 protein. The sample comprises 95,000 to 100,000 distinct CDR3 sequences, roughly half of which are singletons, and 27% rests with the top ten. The source material was blood. The source of these receptors is a woman aged 35 to 49 with Graves' hyperthyroidism. The CDR3 runs from the conserved cysteine through the conserved F or W. D genes are given only for firm matches. A row's size may be missing; if present it is once, few, many or a size class.

size,V,D,J,CDR3,DNA
.,TRBV7-9,TRBD1,TRBJ1-1,CASSYGQGGTEAFF,TGTGCCAGCAGCTATGGACAGGGGGGCACTGAAGCTTTCTTT
many,TRBV7-8,.,TRBJ1-1,CASSPRTGSMNTEAFF,TGTGCCAGCAGCCCCCGAACAGGGTCAATGAACACTGAAGCTTTCTTT
.,TRBV7-6,TRBD1,TRBJ1-5,CASSQGGAVRPQHF,TGTGCCAGCAGCCAAGGGGGCGCGGTTCGGCCCCAGCATTTT
many,TRBV20-1,TRBD2,TRBJ2-7,CSARGVSGRRYEQYF,TGCAGTGCTAGAGGGGTTAGCGGGCGACGCTACGAGCAGTACTTC
.,TRBV29-1,.,TRBJ2-5,CSVQGAETQYF,TGCAGCGTACAGGGTGCGGAGACCCAGTACTTC
once,TRBV25-1,.,TRBJ1-2,CASKDSGWGAWGYTF,TGTGCCAGCAAAGACAGCGGATGGGGGGCGTGGGGCTACACCTTC
many,TRBV2,TRBD1,TRBJ1-4,CASESRDREEKLFF,TGTGCCAGCGAAAGCCGGGACAGGGAGGAAAAACTGTTTTTT
many,TRBV5-1,.,TRBJ1-4,CASSFVSPNEKLFF,TGCGCCAGCAGCTTCGTTAGTCCGAATGAAAAACTGTTTTTT
.,TRBV7-6,.,TRBJ2-7,CASSFRADFLSYEQYF,TGTGCCAGCAGCTTTCGAGCCGACTTCTTATCCTACGAGCAGTACTTC
.,TRBV10-3,TRBD1,TRBJ1-3,CAINRDRGTIYF,TGTGCCATCAACCGGGACAGGGGCACCATATATTTT
.,TRBV2,.,TRBJ2-6,CASSAGQGANVLTF,TGTGCCAGCAGTGCAGGACAGGGGGCCAACGTCCTGACTTTC
many,TRBV7-9,.,TRBJ2-7,CASSLEFSGKPYEQYF,TGTGCCAGCAGCTTAGAATTCAGCGGCAAACCCTACGAGCAGTACTTC
few,TRBV30,.,TRBJ1-3,CAWIGVENTIYF,TGTGCCTGGATAGGAGTGGAAAACACCATATATTTT
many,TRBV15,.,TRBJ1-5,CATSRDIWTAREGPQHF,TGTGCCACCAGCAGAGACATTTGGACAGCCAGAGAGGGGCCCCAGCATTTT
many,TRBV20-1,TRBD2,TRBJ2-3,CSARRGLHTDTQYF,TGCAGTGCTAGACGGGGACTACACACAGATACGCAGTATTTT
many,TRBV20-1,TRBD2,TRBJ2-7,CSAERTSGAYEQYF,TGCAGTGCCGAGAGGACTAGCGGTGCCTACGAGCAGTACTTC
many,TRBV10-3,TRBD1,TRBJ2-5,CAIQTGGETQYF,TGTGCCATTCAAACAGGGGGGGAGACCCAGTACTTC
.,TRBV7-2,TRBD1,TRBJ2-5,CASSPSRQGAETQYF,TGTGCCAGCAGCCCCAGCCGACAGGGAGCGGAGACCCAGTACTTC
.,TRBV7-6,.,TRBJ2-7,CASSFDPAGGGGLYEQYF,TGTGCCAGCAGCTTTGACCCGGCAGGAGGAGGGGGTCTCTACGAGCAGTACTTC
many,TRBV7-9,.,TRBJ1-2,CASSPHGRDF,TGTGCCAGCAGCCCCCACGGGAGAGACTTC
few,TRBV7-2,.,TRBJ2-7,CASSLGGGQYF,TGTGCCAGCAGCTTAGGAGGGGGGCAGTACTTC
.,TRBV7-2,TRBD1,TRBJ1-1,CASSLGQGSEAFF,TGTGCCAGCAGCTTAGGACAGGGGTCTGAAGCTTTCTTT
.,TRBV10-3,TRBD1,TRBJ2-2,CASRQGQGNTGELFF,TGTGCCAGTAGACAGGGACAGGGGAACACCGGGGAGCTGTTTTTT
many,TRBV12-5,.,TRBJ2-3,CASSRLGTDTQYF,TGTGCTAGTTCCCGGTTGGGCACAGATACGCAGTATTTT
.,TRBV7-8,.,TRBJ2-5,CASTHRGSGETQYF,TGTGCCAGCACCCATAGGGGAAGCGGGGAGACCCAGTACTTC
.,TRBV5-5,.,TRBJ1-6,CASSLVHGNSPLHF,TGTGCCAGCAGCTTGGTACACGGAAATTCACCCCTCCACTTT
.,TRBV7-2,.,TRBJ1-3,CASSPPGGYRYF,TGTGCCAGCAGCCCCCCGGGCGGATATAGATATTTT
many,TRBV7-2,.,TRBJ1-1,CASSQEAGNTEAFF,TGTGCCAGCAGCCAAGAAGCAGGGAACACTGAAGCTTTCTTT
many,TRBV19,.,TRBJ1-1,CASSMDNTEAFF,TGTGCCAGTAGTATGGATAACACTGAAGCTTTCTTT
.,TRBV6-6,TRBD2,TRBJ2-6,CASSLWPSGRF,TGTGCCAGCAGTTTATGGCCTAGCGGGAGATTC
many,TRBV7-2,.,TRBJ1-1,CASSLWGNTEAFF,TGTGCCAGCAGCTTGTGGGGGAACACTGAAGCTTTCTTT
many,TRBV6-5,.,TRBJ1-2,CASSYSIGDGYTF,TGTGCCAGCAGTTACTCGATTGGGGACGGCTACACCTTC
.,TRBV2,TRBD2,TRBJ2-7,CASNPQTSGATEQYF,TGTGCCAGCAACCCTCAGACCAGCGGGGCAACCGAGCAATACTTC
many,TRBV7-3,TRBD2,TRBJ2-5,CASSFGGASQETQYF,TGTGCCAGCAGCTTCGGGGGGGCGTCCCAAGAGACCCAGTACTTC
few,TRBV29-1,TRBD2,TRBJ2-5,CSVTGLAGGQETQYF,TGCAGCGTTACGGGACTAGCGGGAGGACAAGAGACCCAGTACTTC
many,TRBV4-2,.,TRBJ2-5,CASSQKKLGRETQYF,TGTGCCAGCAGCCAAAAAAAACTGGGGCGAGAGACCCAGTACTTC
many,TRBV9,.,TRBJ2-7,CASSVDAADSYEQYF,TGTGCCAGCAGCGTAGATGCAGCCGACTCCTACGAGCAGTACTTC
.,TRBV7-8,TRBD2,TRBJ2-7,CASSLGLATYEQYF,TGTGCCAGCAGCTTAGGACTAGCTACCTACGAGCAGTACTTC
.,TRBV29-1,.,TRBJ2-3,CSLVEPTDTQYF,TGCAGCCTCGTGGAACCCACGGATACGCAGTATTTT
many,TRBV2,TRBD2,TRBJ2-7,CASRGTSGRGEQYF,TGTGCCAGCAGGGGGACTAGCGGGAGGGGCGAGCAGTACTTC
.,TRBV7-8,.,TRBJ1-5,CASSPGRATPQHF,TGTGCCAGCAGCCCGGGGAGGGCAACACCCCAGCATTTT
.,TRBV7-9,.,TRBJ2-2,CASSRTDTGELFF,TGTGCCAGCTCACGGACAGACACCGGGGAGCTGTTTTTT
many,TRBV12-3/TRBV12-4,.,TRBJ2-2,CASSFPGELFF,TGTGCCAGCAGTTTTCCTGGGGAGCTGTTTTTT
many,TRBV19,.,TRBJ1-5,CASSSQSNQPQHF,TGTGCCAGTAGTTCCCAGAGCAATCAGCCCCAGCATTTT